This T cell receptor beta chain appears in the sequencing data of a study of technical replicates of blood from a handful of donors. Looked up from germline, CDR1 is SGHDN and CDR2 is FVKESK. V lost 7 bases to trimming and J lost 1 base, with 9 bases between them. CDR3 length: 13 amino acids. The sample holds one count of this clone. Data came from immunoSEQ multiplex PCR; TCRdb stores just in-frame clones and leaves some out. The table has about 73,000 clones, more than 90% seen once. The sequence derives from a human donor in good health. Some clones in this sample may be carry-over from other donors' samples. The gene calls are TRBV14 and TRBJ2-3; D is undetermined. The sequencing input was PBMCs. The CDR3 nucleotides read TGTGCCAGCACCCGGGTTGGCACAGATACGCAGTATTTT. It codes for CASTRVGTDTQYF.